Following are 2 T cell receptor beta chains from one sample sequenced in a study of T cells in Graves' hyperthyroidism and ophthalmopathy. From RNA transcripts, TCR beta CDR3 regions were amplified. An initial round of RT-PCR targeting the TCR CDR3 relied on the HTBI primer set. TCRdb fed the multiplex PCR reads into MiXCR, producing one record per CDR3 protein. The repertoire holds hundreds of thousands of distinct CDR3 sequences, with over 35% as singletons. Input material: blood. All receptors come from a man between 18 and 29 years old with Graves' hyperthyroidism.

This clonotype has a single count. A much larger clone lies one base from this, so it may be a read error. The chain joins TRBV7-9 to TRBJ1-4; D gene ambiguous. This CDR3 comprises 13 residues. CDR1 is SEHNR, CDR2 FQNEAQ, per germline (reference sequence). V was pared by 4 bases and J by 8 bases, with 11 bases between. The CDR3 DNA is TGTGCCAGCAGCTCCGCCGGGAGGGAAAAACTGTTTTTT. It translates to CASSSAGREKLFF.

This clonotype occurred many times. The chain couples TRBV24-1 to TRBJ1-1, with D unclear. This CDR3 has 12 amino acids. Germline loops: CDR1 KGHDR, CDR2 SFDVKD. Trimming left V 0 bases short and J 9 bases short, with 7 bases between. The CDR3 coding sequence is TGTGCCACCAGTGATTTGGGACGCAAAGCTTTCTTT. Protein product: CATSDLGRKAFF.